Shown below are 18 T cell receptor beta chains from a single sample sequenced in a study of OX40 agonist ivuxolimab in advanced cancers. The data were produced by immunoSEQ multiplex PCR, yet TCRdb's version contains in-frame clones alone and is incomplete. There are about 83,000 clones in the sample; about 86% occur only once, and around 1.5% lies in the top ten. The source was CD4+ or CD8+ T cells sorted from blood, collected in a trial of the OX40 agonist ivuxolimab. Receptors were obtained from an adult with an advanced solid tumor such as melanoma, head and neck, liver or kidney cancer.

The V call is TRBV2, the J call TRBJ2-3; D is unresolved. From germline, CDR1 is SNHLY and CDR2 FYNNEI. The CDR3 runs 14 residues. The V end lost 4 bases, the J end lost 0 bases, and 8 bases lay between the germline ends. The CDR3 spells CASSAGTSTDTQYF. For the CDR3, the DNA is TGTGCCAGCAGTGCCGGCACGAGCACAGATACGCAGTATTTT.

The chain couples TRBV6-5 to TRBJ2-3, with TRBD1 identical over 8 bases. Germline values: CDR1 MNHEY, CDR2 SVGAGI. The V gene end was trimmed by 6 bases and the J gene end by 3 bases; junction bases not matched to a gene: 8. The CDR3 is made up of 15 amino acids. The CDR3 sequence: CASSKTGDSTDTQYF. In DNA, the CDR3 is TGTGCCAGCAGCAAGACAGGGGATAGTACAGATACGCAGTATTTT.

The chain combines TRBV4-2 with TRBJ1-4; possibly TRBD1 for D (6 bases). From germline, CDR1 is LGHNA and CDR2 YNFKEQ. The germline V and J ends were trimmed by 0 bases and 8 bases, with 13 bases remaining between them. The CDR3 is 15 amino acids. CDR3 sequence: CASSQDLRGAEKLFF. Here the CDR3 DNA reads TGTGCCAGCAGCCAAGATCTAAGGGGGGCCGAAAAACTGTTTTTT.

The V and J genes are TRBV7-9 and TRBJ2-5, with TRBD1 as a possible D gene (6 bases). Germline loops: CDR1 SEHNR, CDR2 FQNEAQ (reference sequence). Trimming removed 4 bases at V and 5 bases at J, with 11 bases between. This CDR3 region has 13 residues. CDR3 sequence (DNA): TGTGCCAGCAGCTCCAGGGGTCCCGAGACCCAGTACTTC. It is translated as CASSSRGPETQYF.

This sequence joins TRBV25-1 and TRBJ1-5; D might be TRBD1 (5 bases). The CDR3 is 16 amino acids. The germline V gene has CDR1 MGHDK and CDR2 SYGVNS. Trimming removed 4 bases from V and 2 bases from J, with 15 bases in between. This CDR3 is CASSGPGWGGNQPQHF. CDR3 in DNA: TGTGCCAGCAGTGGACCTGGTTGGGGGGGCAATCAGCCCCAGCATTTT.

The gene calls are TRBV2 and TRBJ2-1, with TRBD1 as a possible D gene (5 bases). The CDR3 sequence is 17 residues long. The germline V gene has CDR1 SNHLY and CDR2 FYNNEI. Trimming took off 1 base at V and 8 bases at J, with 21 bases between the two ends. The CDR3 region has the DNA TGTGCCAGCAGTGAAGATCTGTTGACAGAAGCATGGGATGAGCAGTTCTTC. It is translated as CASSEDLLTEAWDEQFF. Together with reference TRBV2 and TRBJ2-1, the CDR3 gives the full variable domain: EPEVTQTPSHQVTQMGQEVILRCVPISNHLYFYWYRQILGQKVEFLVSFYNNEISEKSEIFDDQFSVERPDGSNFTLKIRSTKLEDSAMYFCASSEDLLTEAWDEQFFGPGTRLTVL.

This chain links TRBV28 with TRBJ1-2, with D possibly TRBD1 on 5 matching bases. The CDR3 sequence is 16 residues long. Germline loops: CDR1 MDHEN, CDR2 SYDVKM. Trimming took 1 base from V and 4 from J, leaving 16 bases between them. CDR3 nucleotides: TGTGCCAGCAGTTTATCGGGACGGAGAAAACCCTATGGCTACACCTTC. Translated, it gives CASSLSGRRKPYGYTF.

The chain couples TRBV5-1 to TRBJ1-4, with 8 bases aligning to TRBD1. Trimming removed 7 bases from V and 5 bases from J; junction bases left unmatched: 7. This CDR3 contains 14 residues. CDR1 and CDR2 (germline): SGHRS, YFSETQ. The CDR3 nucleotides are TGCGCCAGCGGAAGGACAGGGAAAAATGAAAAACTGTTTTTT. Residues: CASGRTGKNEKLFF. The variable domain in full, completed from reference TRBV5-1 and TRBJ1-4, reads KAGVTQTPRYLIKTRGQQVTLSCSPISGHRSVSWYQQTPGQGLQFLFEYFSETQRNKGNFPGRFSGRQFSNSRSEMNVSTLELGDSALYLCASGRTGKNEKLFFGSGTQLSVL.

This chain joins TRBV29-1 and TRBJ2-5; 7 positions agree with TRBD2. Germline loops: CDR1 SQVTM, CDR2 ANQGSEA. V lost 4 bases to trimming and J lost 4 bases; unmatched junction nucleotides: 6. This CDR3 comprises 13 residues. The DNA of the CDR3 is TGCAGCGTTGGACTAGCTCCCCCAGAGACCCAGTACTTC. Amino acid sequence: CSVGLAPPETQYF.

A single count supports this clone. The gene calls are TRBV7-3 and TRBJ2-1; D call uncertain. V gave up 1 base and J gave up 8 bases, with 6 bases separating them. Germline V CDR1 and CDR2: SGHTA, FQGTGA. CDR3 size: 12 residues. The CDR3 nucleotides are TGTGCCAGCAGCTTAATCGGTGATGAGCAGTTCTTC. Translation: CASSLIGDEQFF.

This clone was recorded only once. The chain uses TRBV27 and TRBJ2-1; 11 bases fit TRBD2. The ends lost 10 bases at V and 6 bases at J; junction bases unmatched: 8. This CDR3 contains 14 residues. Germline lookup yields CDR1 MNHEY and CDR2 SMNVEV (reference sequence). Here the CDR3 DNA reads TGTGCCATCGGACGGACTAGCGGGTCCAATGAGCAGTTCTTC. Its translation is CAIGRTSGSNEQFF.

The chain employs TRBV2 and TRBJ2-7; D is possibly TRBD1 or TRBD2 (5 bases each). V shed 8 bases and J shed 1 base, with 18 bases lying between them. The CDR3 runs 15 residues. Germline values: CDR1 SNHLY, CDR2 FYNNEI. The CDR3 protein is CASAPPGTVSYEQYF. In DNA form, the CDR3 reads TGTGCCAGCGCCCCCCCCGGGACGGTTTCCTACGAGCAGTACTTC. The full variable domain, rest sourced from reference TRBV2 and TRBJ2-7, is EPEVTQTPSHQVTQMGQEVILRCVPISNHLYFYWYRQILGQKVEFLVSFYNNEISEKSEIFDDQFSVERPDGSNFTLKIRSTKLEDSAMYFCASAPPGTVSYEQYFGPGTRLTVT.

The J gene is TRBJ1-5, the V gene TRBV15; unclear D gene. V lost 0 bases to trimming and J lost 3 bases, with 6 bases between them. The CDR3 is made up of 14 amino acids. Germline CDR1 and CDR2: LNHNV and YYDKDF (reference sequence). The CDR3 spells CATSRDQFNQPQHF. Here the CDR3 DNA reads TGTGCCACCAGCAGAGATCAGTTCAATCAGCCCCAGCATTTT.

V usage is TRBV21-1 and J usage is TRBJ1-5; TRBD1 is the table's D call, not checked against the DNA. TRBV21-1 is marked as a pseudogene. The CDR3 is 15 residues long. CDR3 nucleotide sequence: TGTGCCAGCAGCAGGGGACAGGGGGGGATTCAGCCCCAGCATTTT. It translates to CASSRGQGGIQPQHF.

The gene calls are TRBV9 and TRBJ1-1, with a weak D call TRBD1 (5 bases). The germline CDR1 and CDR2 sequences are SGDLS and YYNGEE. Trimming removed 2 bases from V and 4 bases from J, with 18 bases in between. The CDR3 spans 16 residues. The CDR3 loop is CASSVLPGGGGTEAFF. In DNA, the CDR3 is TGTGCCAGCAGCGTCCTACCCGGGGGAGGTGGCACTGAAGCTTTCTTT.

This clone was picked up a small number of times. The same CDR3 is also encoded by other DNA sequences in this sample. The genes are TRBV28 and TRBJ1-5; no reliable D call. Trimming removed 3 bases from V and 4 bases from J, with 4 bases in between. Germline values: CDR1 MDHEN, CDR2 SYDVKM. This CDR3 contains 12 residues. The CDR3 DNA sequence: TGTGCCAGCAGTTTCGGAAATCAGCCCCAGCATTTT. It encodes CASSFGNQPQHF. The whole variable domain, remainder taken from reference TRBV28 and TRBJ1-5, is DVKVTQSSRYLVKRTGEKVFLECVQDMDHENMFWYRQDPGLGLRLIYFSYDVKMKEKGDIPEGYSVSREKKERFSLILESASTNQTSMYLCASSFGNQPQHFGDGTRLSIL.

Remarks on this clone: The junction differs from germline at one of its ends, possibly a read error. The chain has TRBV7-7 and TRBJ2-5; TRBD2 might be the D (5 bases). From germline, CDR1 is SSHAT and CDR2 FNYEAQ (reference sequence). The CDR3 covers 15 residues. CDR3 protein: CASSLARGSQETQYF. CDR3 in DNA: TGTGCTAGCAGCTTAGCGAGAGGGTCACAAGAGACCCAGTACTTC. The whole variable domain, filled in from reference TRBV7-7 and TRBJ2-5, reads GAGVSQSPRYKVTKRGQDVTLRCDPISSHATLYWYQQALGQGPEFLTYFNYEAQPDKSGLPSDRFSAERPEGSISTLTIQRTEQRDSAMYRCASSLARGSQETQYFGPGTRLLVL.

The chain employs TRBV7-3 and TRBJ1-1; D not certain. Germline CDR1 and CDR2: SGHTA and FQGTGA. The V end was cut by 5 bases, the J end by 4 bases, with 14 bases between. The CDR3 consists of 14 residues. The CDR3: CASSRSQSSTEAFF. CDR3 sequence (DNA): TGTGCCAGCAGCCGAAGCCAGAGTTCCACTGAAGCTTTCTTT. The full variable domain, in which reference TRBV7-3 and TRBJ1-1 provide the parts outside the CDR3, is GAGVSQTPSNKVTEKGKYVELRCDPISGHTALYWYRQSLGQGPEFLIYFQGTGAADDSGLPNDRFFAVRPEGSVSTLKIQRTERGDSAVYLCASSRSQSSTEAFFGQGTRLTVV.